This T cell receptor beta chain was identified in a study of cytomegalovirus exposure and HLA in healthy donors (dated by TCRdb to about 2017). Context from the whole study: The approximately 710 repertoires of the first cohort and the 120 validation repertoires were produced on the same platform, according to a later analysis. The study aimed to test whether signatures of past pathogen exposure could be identified by cataloging public T cell receptors. Besides the first cohort of 666 subjects, a separate validation cohort made up of some 110 different subjects was used. To predict cytomegalovirus infection status, the study brought together high-throughput TCR immunosequencing, statistical association of individual TCRs with disease status, and machine learning.

Paper-wide results and their limitations: The study gave a list of under 200 TCR beta chains associated with cytomegalovirus. In vitro tests confirmed that a few of the cytomegalovirus-associated TCR beta chains recognize cytomegalovirus antigens. All 130 or so repertoires were used to score co-occurrence in the validation cohort in a later analysis, because that analysis had no HLA typing for the cohort. The classifier was reported to diagnose cytomegalovirus status with high specificity and sensitivity in both the original cohort and the validation cohort. The authors suggested that the approach could potentially be extended to other disease states and immunological phenotypes. Subsequent analysis determined that TCRs grouped into clusters in the first cohort also showed a tendency toward co-occurrence across the roughly 120 validation repertoires, and approximately 94% of cluster scores exceeded 0. Most TCR sequences were seen in very few donors, while some public TCRs were found in many individuals.

The germline V gene (reference sequence) supplies CDR1 GTSNPN and CDR2 SVGIG. The CDR3 covers 17 residues, taking in both the cysteine and the phenylalanine. Only the CDR3 portion is preserved as DNA: 51 bases, with reading frame beginning at the first base. Trimming takes 0 bases from V and 2 bases from J, and the germline ends sit 18 bases apart. The donors were included in the validation cohort of some 110 subjects, a group kept apart from the roughly 690-subject first cohort. Library method: the immunoSEQ multiplex PCR assay. The authors processed their data as follows. A statistical classification framework was developed to diagnose cytomegalovirus status using the catalog of TCR beta chain sequences. TCRdb obtained this table from immuneACCESS and retained in-frame rearrangements with V and J assigned. These tables miss some clones; where compared with another copy, unresolved V genes account for less than half of the shortfall, and the remainder is unexplained. V and J calls plus clone size are reproduced from that table; the DNA served to infer D and trimming. For this sample the table gives some 90,000 clones, of which around 96% were detected only once. Roughly 0.82% of the sample is held by the ten biggest clonotypes.

With regard to this clone: It lacks a known antigen. Within one base of it there is no much larger clone, and no base qualities were kept.

This TCR came from a man aged 18 to 29 in good health and CMV-seronegative. The rearranged segments are TRBV30 and TRBJ2-3; the D gene is possibly TRBD1, with 6 bases matching. The sequenced sample consisted of PBMCs. The DNA reads as follows: TGTGCCTGGAGTGTAGTGGCGGGTGTGGGACACACAGATACGCAGTATTTT. The translation is CAWSVVAGVGHTDTQYF.